Each of the 21 T cell receptor beta chains below was sequenced from the same sample in a study of early T cells in non-severe SARS-CoV-2 infection. MiXCR, applied by TCRdb to the 5' RACE reads, yields one record per CDR3 protein. The sample contains around 47,000 distinct CDR3 sequences, 8% to 13% of which appear only once. The sequenced material came from whole blood. The origin of the receptors is an adult who was a healthcare worker with PCR-confirmed SARS-CoV-2 infection or an uninfected control (not recorded which).

This clonotype was observed a handful of times. This chain uses TRBV7-9 with TRBJ1-1, with a weak D call TRBD1 (5 bases). Per germline, CDR1 SEHNR and CDR2 FQNEAQ (reference sequence). Trimming removed 8 bases from V and 2 bases from J, with 12 bases in between. This CDR3 contains 13 residues. The CDR3 DNA reads as TGTGCCAGCGGCAGGGTTTACAACACTGAAGCTTTCTTT. As protein: CASGRVYNTEAFF.

There are a few counts of this clonotype. The chain joins TRBV6-2 or TRBV6-3 to TRBJ2-1; unclear D gene. The CDR3 runs to 13 residues. V was pared by 2 bases and J by 9 bases, with 11 bases between. CDR1 and CDR2 from the germline V gene are MNHEY and SVGEGT. The CDR3 spells CASSYEPLGEQFF. In DNA form, the CDR3 reads TGTGCCAGCAGTTACGAGCCGTTGGGTGAGCAGTTCTTC.

The J gene is TRBJ1-1, the V gene TRBV4-2; D gene ambiguous. V was trimmed by 0 bases and J by 3 bases, leaving 17 bases between them. This CDR3 is built from 17 residues. From germline, CDR1 is LGHNA and CDR2 YNFKEQ. CDR3 nucleotides: TGTGCCAGCAGCCAAGAGCCCGATCTCACAGTCCACACTGAAGCTTTCTTT. It codes for CASSQEPDLTVHTEAFF.

A few counts support this clonotype. The rearrangement links TRBV29-1 to TRBJ2-1; 10 bases map to TRBD1. This CDR3 region has 16 residues. With V trimmed by 4 bases and J by 1 base, 7 bases remained unmatched. Per germline, CDR1 SQVTM and CDR2 ANQGSEA. Written as DNA, the CDR3 is TGCAGCGTTGTACCCCCGGGACAGGGGTCCTACAATGAGCAGTTCTTC. It yields the protein CSVVPPGQGSYNEQFF.

This clonotype was detected ten times or more. CDR3 sequence reads: CASSSLQGREQFF. Here the CDR3 DNA reads TGTGCCAGCAGCTCATTACAGGGAAGGGAGCAGTTCTTC. J is TRBJ2-1 and V is TRBV7-8, with a weak D call TRBD1 (6 bases). Trimming took off 4 bases at V and 10 bases at J, with 14 bases between the two ends. The CDR3 is 13 amino acids. The germline V gene encodes CDR1 SGHVS and CDR2 FQNEAQ.

The chain is built from TRBV6-2 or TRBV6-3 and TRBJ1-5, with 7 bases matching TRBD1. V lost 2 bases and J lost 1; bases outside the gene matches: 5. Per the germline V gene, CDR1 is MNHEY and CDR2 is SVGEGT. The CDR3 covers 16 residues. The CDR3 DNA reads as TGTGCCAGCAGTTACGTCTACAGGGGCAGCAATCAGCCCCAGCATTTT. It codes for CASSYVYRGSNQPQHF.

This clonotype was observed a few times. V is TRBV10-3 and J is TRBJ2-7, with 7 positions matching TRBD1. The CDR3 has 13 amino acids. The junction had 1 base not matched to a gene; V was cut back by 2 bases and J by 3 bases. From germline, CDR1 is ENHRY and CDR2 SYGVKD. The CDR3 loop reads CAISERQGYEQYF. The CDR3 region has the DNA TGTGCCATCAGTGAGCGACAGGGCTACGAGCAGTACTTC.

The chain has TRBV27 and TRBJ2-2; 7 bases align to TRBD1. The CDR3 is 17 residues long. With 5 bases clipped from V and 4 bases from J, the junction kept 13 bases outside the gene matches. The germline V gene has CDR1 MNHEY and CDR2 SMNVEV (reference sequence). CDR3 in amino acids: CASSQLPGRQGTGELFF. The CDR3 DNA follows: TGTGCCAGCAGTCAATTACCGGGACGACAGGGCACCGGGGAGCTGTTTTTT.

The rearrangement joins TRBV9 to TRBJ1-1, with a possible D match to TRBD1 (6 bases). Trimming left V 4 bases short and J 9 bases short, with 25 bases between. This CDR3 contains 16 residues. Germline loops: CDR1 SGDLS, CDR2 YYNGEE. The CDR3 DNA reads TGTGCCAGCAGCTCCGACTTACGGGGGGCAGACAACAAAGCTTTCTTT. Its protein is CASSSDLRGADNKAFF.

This clonotype was picked up many times. The genes are TRBV7-2 and TRBJ2-1; D unresolved. CDR1 SGHTA and CDR2 FQGNSA come from the germline V gene. V lost 4 bases to trimming and J lost 0 bases, with 13 bases between them. The CDR3 has 16 residues. The DNA of the CDR3 is TGTGCCAGCAGCTCTCCCGACGTTAGCTCCTACAATGAGCAGTTCTTC. It translates to CASSSPDVSSYNEQFF.

This clonotype was observed many times. The chain uses TRBV12-3 or TRBV12-4 and TRBJ2-7; possibly TRBD1 for D (6 bases). The length of the CDR3 is 15 residues. V was trimmed by 3 bases and J by 5 bases, leaving 17 bases between them. The CDR3 region is CASSFLGAGTHEQYF. Written as DNA, the CDR3 is TGTGCCAGCAGTTTTTTGGGGGCAGGGACCCACGAGCAGTACTTC.

This clonotype was detected a few times. The rearrangement joins TRBV6-1 to TRBJ2-5; D remains ambiguous. The CDR3 spans 14 residues. Trimming shortened V by 6 bases and J by 5 bases, and 16 bases separated the two germline ends. The germline V gene has CDR1 MNHNS and CDR2 SASEGT. The CDR3 DNA is TGTGCCAGCAGCATTTACCTACTTACGGAGACCCAGTACTTC. Translation gives CASSIYLLTETQYF.

In its sample, this clonotype was seen a few times. The CDR3 is CSVGSGSRGTYGYTF. The CDR3 coding sequence is TGCAGCGTTGGAAGCGGGTCTAGAGGTACCTATGGCTACACCTTC. The rearrangement links TRBV29-1 to TRBJ1-2; no reliable D call. Germline assignment: CDR1 SQVTM and CDR2 ANQGSEA. CDR3 length equals 15 residues. V shed 4 bases and J shed 4 bases, with 19 bases lying between them.

In its sample, this clonotype was seen many times. V and J are TRBV28 and TRBJ1-5; D is possibly TRBD1 (5 bases). Germline values: CDR1 MDHEN, CDR2 SYDVKM. Trimming stripped 11 bases from V and 1 base from J, with 15 bases between. This CDR3 has 14 amino acids. For the CDR3, the DNA is TGTGCCGCTGGGGGGGGAAGGAGCAATCAGCCCCAGCATTTT. Translated, it gives CAAGGGRSNQPQHF.

In its sample, this clonotype was seen many times. The V call is TRBV4-3, the J call TRBJ2-2; D call uncertain. Germline lookup yields CDR1 LGHNA and CDR2 YSLEER. V gave up 0 bases and J gave up 0 bases, with 17 bases separating them. This CDR3 has 19 residues. CDR3 nucleotides: TGCGCCAGCAGCCAAGAACTTCCGTCCTTCCGCGCGAACACCGGGGAGCTGTTTTTT. The encoded protein is CASSQELPSFRANTGELFF.

This clonotype has only a few counts. The chain carries TRBV18 and TRBJ1-3; D unresolved. V gave up 4 bases and J gave up 3 bases, with 7 bases separating them. The germline V gene has CDR1 KGHSH and CDR2 LQKENI. This CDR3 spans 13 amino acids. CDR3 in DNA: TGTGCCAGCTCACGGGCGTTTGGAAACACCATATATTTT. Protein sequence: CASSRAFGNTIYF.

This clonotype came up many times. The chain uses TRBV5-6 and TRBJ2-5, with D unresolved. Germline V CDR1 and CDR2: SGHDT, YYEEEE. Trimming shortened V by 4 bases and J by 5 bases, and 12 bases separated the two germline ends. This CDR3 comprises 13 residues. The CDR3 here is CASSLRPGETQYF. The CDR3 nucleotides read TGTGCCAGCAGCCTACGGCCTGGGGAGACCCAGTACTTC.

This clonotype has more than one count but fewer than ten. V usage is TRBV27 and J usage is TRBJ1-1; D might be TRBD1 (6 bases). Germline V lookup: CDR1 MNHEY, CDR2 SMNVEV (reference sequence). The V end lost 4 bases, the J end lost 12 bases, and 21 bases lay between the germline ends. The CDR3 contains 14 residues. This CDR3 is CASSSHDRPGRTFF. CDR3 coding DNA: TGTGCCAGCAGTTCACATGACAGGCCCGGGCGGACTTTCTTT.

The gene calls are TRBV9 and TRBJ1-3, with 10 nucleotides matching TRBD1. This CDR3 spans 16 amino acids. Germline loops: CDR1 SGDLS, CDR2 YYNGEE. Trimming cost V 1 base and J 4 bases; bases outside gene matches: 5. CDR3 residues: CASSVSAGQGGNTIYF. For the CDR3, the DNA is TGTGCCAGCAGCGTATCGGCGGGACAGGGGGGAAACACCATATATTTT.

Ten or more counts support this clonotype. V gene TRBV5-1 combines with J gene TRBJ2-5, with 12 bases fitting TRBD2. J lost 2 bases, V lost 6 bases, and 5 bases had no gene match. CDR1 and CDR2 (germline): SGHRS, YFSETQ. The CDR3 covers 15 residues. CDR3 sequence: CASTGLAGRQETQYF. In nucleotides, the CDR3 is TGCGCCAGCACAGGACTAGCGGGAAGACAAGAGACCCAGTACTTC.

This clonotype is medium-sized by share. The CDR3 coding sequence is TGTGCCAGCAGCTTAGGCGTTCACGAGCAGTACTTC. Residues: CASSLGVHEQYF. The chain links TRBV11-2 to TRBJ2-7; D remains unclear. Germline V lookup: CDR1 SGHAT, CDR2 FQNNGV. V was shortened by 1 base and J by 5 bases, with 6 bases between the two germline ends. This CDR3 has 12 residues. Based on the CDR3 plus reference TRBV11-2 and TRBJ2-7, the full variable domain is EAGVAQSPRYKIIEKRQSVAFWCNPISGHATLYWYQQILGQGPKLLIQFQNNGVVDDSQLPKDRFSAERLKGVDSTLKIQPAKLEDSAVYLCASSLGVHEQYFGPGTRLTVT.